Listed here are 3 T cell receptor beta chains from one sample, sequenced in a study of blood T cell repertoires in COVID-19. Clones were read by immunoSEQ multiplex PCR, and TCRdb kept only the in-frame ones, dropping some. The top ten clones hold about 0.95% of a sample with 200,000 or so clones, around four fifths of them seen once. The sample consisted of peripheral blood. The receptors derive from a man aged 60-69 years with COVID-19, enrolled during active disease.

The V gene is TRBV2, the J gene TRBJ2-7, with D tentatively TRBD1 (5 bases). The germline V gene encodes CDR1 SNHLY and CDR2 FYNNEI. CDR3 size: 14 residues. Trimming took 1 base from V and 0 from J, leaving 7 bases between them. The CDR3 sequence is CASSEGGNSYEQYF. The CDR3 nucleotides are TGTGCCAGCAGTGAAGGGGGCAACTCCTACGAGCAGTACTTC.

The rearrangement uses TRBV29-1 and TRBJ2-2, with 7 bases aligning to TRBD1. Germline CDR1 SQVTM, CDR2 ANQGSEA. J lost 6 bases, V lost 7 bases, and 5 bases had no gene match. The CDR3 loop spans 12 amino acids. CDR3 amino acids: CSALGQAGELFF. CDR3 DNA: TGCAGCGCCCTCGGACAGGCCGGGGAGCTGTTTTTT.

The chain combines TRBV19 with TRBJ1-2; maybe TRBD1 (5 bases). The CDR3 covers 11 residues. Germline lookup yields CDR1 LNHDA and CDR2 SQIVND (reference sequence). V was cut by 8 bases and J by 8 bases, with 12 bases left in between. For the CDR3, the DNA is TGTGCCAGTTACCAGGGAAACGGCTACACCTTC. As protein: CASYQGNGYTF.